The rows below give T cell receptor beta chains drawn from one sample of a study of vaccination and CD4 T cells after COVID-19. TCRdb re-analysed the PCR reads in MiXCR, keeping a single row per CDR3 protein. The repertoire consists of tens of thousands of distinct CDR3 sequences, with around 49% occurring once and the leading ten covering 1% to 1.2%. The sequenced sample was CD4+ T cells from blood, obtained before SARS-CoV-2 vaccination. The receptors were sampled from a human donor who had recovered from COVID-19. Both conserved end residues are part of each CDR3. Each record gives: V gene, J gene, clone size, D gene, CDR3 protein, CDR3 DNA. The D gene is left open where the match is weak. Not all rows give a size; the values are once, few, many and, for expanded clones, a class.

V: TRBV20-1
J: TRBJ2-5
size: .
D: .
CDR3: CSATGGETQYF
DNA: TGCAGTGCTACAGGGGGGGAGACCCAGTACTTC

V: TRBV20-1
J: TRBJ2-5
size: few
D: .
CDR3: CSADHQETQYF
DNA: TGCAGTGCTGACCACCAAGAGACCCAGTACTTC

V: TRBV11-2
J: TRBJ1-5
size: .
D: .
CDR3: CASSPTRGYNQPQHF
DNA: TGTGCCAGCAGCCCTACTCGGGGATACAATCAGCCCCAGCATTTT

V: TRBV4-3
J: TRBJ2-3
size: once
D: .
CDR3: CASSQGPGRTDDTQYF
DNA: TGCGCCAGCAGCCAAGGACCGGGAAGAACGGATGATACGCAGTATTTT

V: TRBV11-3
J: TRBJ2-7
size: .
D: .
CDR3: CASSLGYRDSNIDYEQYF
DNA: TGTGCCAGCAGCTTAGGCTACCGCGACAGCAACATTGACTACGAGCAGTACTTC

V: TRBV15
J: TRBJ2-7
size: .
D: .
CDR3: CATSRAGGEPVAF
DNA: TGTGCCACCAGCAGAGCCGGGGGAGAGCCCGTTGCCTTC

V: TRBV2
J: TRBJ2-7
size: few
D: .
CDR3: CASSDRGSVWEQYF
DNA: TGTGCCAGCAGTGACCGGGGGTCTGTGTGGGAGCAGTACTTC

V: TRBV24-1
J: TRBJ2-3
size: few
D: TRBD2
CDR3: CATSETGTSGIDTQYF
DNA: TGTGCCACCAGTGAGACCGGGACTAGCGGTATAGATACGCAGTATTTT

V: TRBV7-2
J: TRBJ1-2
size: .
D: .
CDR3: CASSLAPGEEPNYGYTF
DNA: TGTGCCAGCAGCTTAGCGCCTGGAGAGGAGCCTAACTATGGCTACACCTTC

V: TRBV19
J: TRBJ2-7
size: .
D: .
CDR3: CASRGRYEQYF
DNA: TGTGCCAGTAGAGGGCGCTACGAGCAGTACTTC

V: TRBV30
J: TRBJ2-7
size: .
D: .
CDR3: CAWIEWWGSEQYF
DNA: TGTGCCTGGATCGAATGGTGGGGGTCCGAGCAGTACTTC

V: TRBV20-1
J: TRBJ1-6
size: .
D: .
CDR3: CSPRGVGDNSPLHF
DNA: TGCAGTCCGAGAGGGGTAGGGGATAATTCACCCCTCCACTTT

V: TRBV7-3
J: TRBJ2-3
size: .
D: TRBD2
CDR3: CASSYGLAGSTDTQYF
DNA: TGTGCCAGCAGTTACGGACTAGCGGGATCCACAGATACGCAGTATTTT

V: TRBV6-1
J: TRBJ1-1
size: few
D: TRBD1
CDR3: CASSMDRGETEAFF
DNA: TGTGCCAGCAGTATGGACAGGGGAGAGACTGAAGCTTTCTTT

V: TRBV7-8
J: TRBJ2-2
size: .
D: .
CDR3: CASSPAPRKSGELFF
DNA: TGTGCCAGCAGCCCGGCGCCCCGTAAATCCGGGGAGCTGTTTTTT

V: TRBV25-1
J: TRBJ1-2
size: few
D: .
CDR3: CASSDAGYGYGYTF
DNA: TGTGCCAGCAGTGACGCAGGGTATGGCTATGGCTACACCTTC

V: TRBV2
J: TRBJ2-2
size: .
D: TRBD1
CDR3: CASIGQGATGELFF
DNA: TGTGCCAGCATAGGACAGGGGGCCACCGGGGAGCTGTTTTTT

V: TRBV4-1
J: TRBJ1-3
size: .
D: .
CDR3: CASSLGQISGNTIYF
DNA: TGCGCCAGCAGCCTTGGACAGATCTCTGGAAACACCATATATTTT

V: TRBV7-9
J: TRBJ1-5
size: .
D: .
CDR3: CASSLQANQPQHF
DNA: TGTGCCAGCAGCTTGCAGGCAAATCAGCCCCAGCATTTT

V: TRBV30
J: TRBJ2-3
size: .
D: .
CDR3: CAWNRDRRTDTQYF
DNA: TGTGCCTGGAACAGGGATCGTCGCACAGATACGCAGTATTTT

V: TRBV10-1
J: TRBJ2-2
size: medium-sized
D: .
CDR3: CASSESGTGELFF
DNA: TGCGCCAGCAGTGAGTCTGGGACCGGGGAGCTGTTTTTT

V: TRBV18
J: TRBJ2-2
size: .
D: TRBD2
CDR3: CASSPGSGSLTGELFF
DNA: TGTGCCAGCTCACCCGGAAGCGGGAGCTTAACCGGGGAGCTGTTTTTT